These T cell receptor beta chains were read from a single sample in a study of OX40 agonist ivuxolimab in advanced cancers. Only in-frame clones appear in the TCRdb table, and some are missing; sequencing was by immunoSEQ multiplex PCR. The sample has just over 70,000 clones, around 84% seen once. The sample in question was CD4+ or CD8+ T cells sorted from blood, obtained in a trial of the OX40 agonist ivuxolimab. These receptor sequences come from an adult with an advanced solid tumor such as melanoma, head and neck, liver or kidney cancer. The CDR3 runs from the conserved cysteine through the conserved F or W. The D gene is left open where the match is weak. The size field is filled for only some rows; it gives once, few, many or a size class.

j_call | v_call | clone_size | d_call | cdr3_aa | cdr3_nt
TRBJ1-2 | TRBV2 | few | TRBD1 | CASSAHTTGFKGYTF | TGTGCCAGCAGTGCTCACACGACAGGGTTCAAGGGCTACACCTTC
TRBJ1-6 | TRBV6-1 | . | . | CASSELAGYTYSPLHF | TGTGCCAGCAGTGAATTGGCAGGGTACACTTACTCCCCCCTCCACTTT
TRBJ2-1 | TRBV23-1 | . | . | CASSQSRGEYNEQFF | TGCGCCAGCAGTCAATCTCGAGGGGAATACAATGAGCAGTTCTTC
TRBJ2-5 | TRBV5-6 | . | . | CASSLDPQETQYF | TGTGCCAGCAGCTTGGATCCCCAAGAGACCCAGTACTTC
TRBJ2-5 | TRBV5-4 | few | . | CASSLGGPIKETQYF | TGTGCCAGCAGCTTGGGGGGACCAATTAAAGAGACCCAGTACTTC
TRBJ2-2 | TRBV7-2 | . | . | CASSPRVAKGTGELFF | TGTGCCAGCAGCCCCCGGGTTGCGAAAGGGACCGGGGAGCTGTTTTTT
TRBJ1-2 | TRBV2 | . | . | CASRLDRDGRGYTF | TGTGCCAGCAGATTGGATAGGGACGGTCGCGGCTACACCTTC
TRBJ1-5 | TRBV11-3 | once | . | CASSLYGTESNQPQHF | TGTGCCAGCAGCTTATATGGGACGGAATCCAATCAGCCCCAGCATTTT
TRBJ2-3 | TRBV5-5 | . | . | CASSLDGDTQYF | TGTGCCAGCAGCTTGGATGGAGATACGCAGTATTTT
TRBJ1-1 | TRBV28 | once | TRBD1 | CASRDRGHGNTEAFF | TGTGCCAGCAGAGACAGGGGGCACGGGAACACTGAAGCTTTCTTT
TRBJ2-7 | TRBV7-9 | . | . | CASSRPPGSYEQYF | TGTGCCAGCAGCCGACCCCCAGGCTCCTACGAGCAGTACTTC
TRBJ2-1 | TRBV28 | . | TRBD2 | CASGRTSGRGGGNEQFF | TGTGCCAGCGGGCGGACTAGCGGGAGGGGAGGGGGTAATGAGCAGTTCTTC
TRBJ1-5 | TRBV7-2 | . | . | CASSLVGSSNQPQHF | TGTGCCAGCAGCTTAGTCGGGAGTAGCAATCAGCCCCAGCATTTT
TRBJ1-3 | TRBV4-1 | . | TRBD1 | CASSRSGTVLYSGNTIYF | TGCGCCAGCAGCCGTTCCGGGACAGTACTATACTCTGGAAACACCATATATTTT
TRBJ2-1 | TRBV5-1 | . | TRBD1 | CASNRDRVWDEQFF | TGCGCCAGCAACCGGGACAGGGTCTGGGATGAGCAGTTCTTC
TRBJ1-2 | TRBV7-2 | . | TRBD1 | CASSQKGQAPGGGYTF | TGTGCCAGCAGCCAAAAGGGACAGGCGCCCGGTGGTGGCTACACCTTC
TRBJ2-7 | TRBV28 | . | . | CATADSSTYEQYF | TGTGCCACCGCAGACAGTTCCACCTACGAGCAGTACTTC
TRBJ2-5 | TRBV14 | . | . | CASSHKETQYF | TGTGCCAGCAGCCATAAGGAGACCCAGTACTTC
TRBJ2-5 | TRBV5-1 | . | . | CASSSAGTNQETQYF | TGCGCCAGCAGCTCAGCCGGGACGAACCAAGAGACCCAGTACTTC
TRBJ2-2 | TRBV4-1 | . | TRBD1 | CASSQAHRDSRGELFF | TGCGCCAGCAGCCAAGCCCACCGGGACAGCCGCGGGGAGCTGTTTTTT
TRBJ1-4 | TRBV28 | . | . | CASSMNNLNEKLFF | TGTGCCAGCAGTATGAACAACTTAAATGAAAAACTGTTTTTT
TRBJ1-1 | TRBV30 | . | . | CAWRFGRLNTEAFF | TGTGCCTGGAGATTCGGACGGTTGAACACTGAAGCTTTCTTT
TRBJ1-2 | TRBV7-8 | . | . | CASSLGVLQAGGYTF | TGTGCCAGCAGCCTAGGGGTGTTACAGGCTGGCGGCTACACCTTC
TRBJ2-2 | TRBV19 | . | . | CASTWNGNTGELFF | TGTGCCAGTACATGGAATGGGAACACCGGGGAGCTGTTTTTT
TRBJ2-5 | TRBV14 | . | TRBD2 | CASAGLAGQETQYF | TGTGCCAGCGCGGGACTAGCGGGCCAAGAGACCCAGTACTTC
TRBJ2-5 | TRBV11-2 | . | TRBD1 | CASSLLTGGRETQYF | TGTGCCAGCAGCTTATTGACAGGGGGCAGGGAGACCCAGTACTTC
TRBJ1-1 | TRBV18 | . | . | CASSPMGNTEAFF | TGTGCCAGCTCACCGATGGGGAACACTGAAGCTTTCTTT
TRBJ2-7 | TRBV14 | . | . | CASSQLGQSFYEQYF | TGTGCCAGCAGCCAACTTGGACAGAGCTTCTACGAGCAGTACTTC
TRBJ2-1 | TRBV9 | few | . | CASSEPGPYNEQFF | TGTGCCAGCAGCGAACCGGGACCATACAATGAGCAGTTCTTC
TRBJ1-2 | TRBV30 | few | . | CAWAKGAPRGYTF | TGTGCCTGGGCCAAAGGGGCCCCTCGAGGCTACACCTTC